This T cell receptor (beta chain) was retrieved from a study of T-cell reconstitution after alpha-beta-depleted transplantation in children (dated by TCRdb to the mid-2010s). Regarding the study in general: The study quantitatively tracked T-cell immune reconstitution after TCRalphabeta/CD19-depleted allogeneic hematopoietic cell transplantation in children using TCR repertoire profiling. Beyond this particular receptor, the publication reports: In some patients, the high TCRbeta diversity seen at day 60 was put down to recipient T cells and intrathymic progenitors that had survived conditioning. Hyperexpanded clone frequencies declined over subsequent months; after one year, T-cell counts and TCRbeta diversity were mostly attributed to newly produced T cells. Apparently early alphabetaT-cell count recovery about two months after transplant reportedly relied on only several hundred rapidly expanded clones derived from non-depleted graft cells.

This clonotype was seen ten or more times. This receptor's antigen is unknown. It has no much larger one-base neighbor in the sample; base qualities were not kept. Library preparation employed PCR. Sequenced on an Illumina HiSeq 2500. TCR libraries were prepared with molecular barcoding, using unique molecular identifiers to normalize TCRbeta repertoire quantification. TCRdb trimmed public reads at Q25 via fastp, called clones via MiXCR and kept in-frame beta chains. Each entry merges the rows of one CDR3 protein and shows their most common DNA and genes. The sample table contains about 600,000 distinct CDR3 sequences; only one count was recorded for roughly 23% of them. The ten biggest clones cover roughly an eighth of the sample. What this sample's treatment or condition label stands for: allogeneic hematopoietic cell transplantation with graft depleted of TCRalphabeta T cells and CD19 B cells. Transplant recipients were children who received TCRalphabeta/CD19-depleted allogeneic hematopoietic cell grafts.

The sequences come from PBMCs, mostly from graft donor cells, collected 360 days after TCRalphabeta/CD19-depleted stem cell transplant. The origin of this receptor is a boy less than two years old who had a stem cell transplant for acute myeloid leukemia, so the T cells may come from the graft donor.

The DNA is as follows: TGTGCCAGCAGCACTCCCGGGACAGGGGGCAATGGCTACACCTTC. Translated, this gives CASSTPGTGGNGYTF. Rearrangement joined TRBV28 to TRBJ1-2; the junction holds 12 bases that match TRBD1. From the germline V gene, CDR1 is MDHEN and CDR2 is SYDVKM. The CDR3, from cysteine to phenylalanine, totals 15 residues. Left in the record is the CDR3 DNA by itself, 45 bases read in frame from the first base. V is cut back by 6 bases and J by 6 bases, with 8 bases in the junction unmatched.